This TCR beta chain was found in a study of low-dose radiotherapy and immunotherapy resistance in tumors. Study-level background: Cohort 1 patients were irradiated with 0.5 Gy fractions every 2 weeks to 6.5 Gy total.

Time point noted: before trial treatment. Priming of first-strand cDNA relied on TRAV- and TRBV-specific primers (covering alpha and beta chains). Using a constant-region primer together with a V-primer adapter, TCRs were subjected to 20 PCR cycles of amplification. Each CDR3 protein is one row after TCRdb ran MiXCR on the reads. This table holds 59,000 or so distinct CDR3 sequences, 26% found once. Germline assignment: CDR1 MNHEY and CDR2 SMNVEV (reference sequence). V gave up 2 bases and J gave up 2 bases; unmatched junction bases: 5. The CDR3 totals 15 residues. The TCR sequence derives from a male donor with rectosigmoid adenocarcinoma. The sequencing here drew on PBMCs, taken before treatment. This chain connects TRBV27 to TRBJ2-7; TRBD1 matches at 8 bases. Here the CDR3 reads CASSLKTGVAYEQYF. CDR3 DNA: TGTGCCAGCAGTTTAAAGACAGGGGTGGCCTACGAGCAGTACTTC.